This TCR beta chain was identified in a study of beta chain features in type 1 diabetes (dated by TCRdb to between 2018 and 2020). Context from the whole study: No differences in mean age, gender distribution, total cell number or subset yield were found between patients and healthy donors. A total of approximately 99,000,000 sorted cells were examined across all samples, and RNA yield correlated strongly with the number of cells per subset. The study compared TCRB repertoires of sorted circulating CD4+ T cell subsets between recently diagnosed type 1 diabetes patients and matched healthy donors. Regulatory and stem cell-like memory subsets were obtained from only 8 patients and roughly 8 healthy donors, while naive and central memory subsets were obtained from all 30 or so donors.

Study-wide findings and limitations: Because cDNA was sequenced instead of genomic DNA, activated cells with high expression could be over-represented, although the groups did not differ in activation or CD3 levels. In all four CD4+ subsets, TCRB CDR3 length was moderately but significantly shorter in type 1 diabetes patients. Because small numbers of individuals were included in the HLA sub-analyses, any influence of HLA type on TCRB rearrangement was left unresolved. Shorter templates might be favored by PCR, yet because patient and control samples were amplified and corrected together, any such skew would affect both groups equally. Patients with type 1 diabetes made fewer insertions and deleted more nucleotides at VDJ recombination sites, implying thymic rearrangement abnormalities. The naive, central memory and regulatory TCRB repertoires appeared to resemble one another more closely among patients than among healthy donors.

V and J lose 7 bases and 6 bases, and a span of 12 bases separates them. CDR1 and CDR2 (MDHEN, SYDVKM) derive from the germline V gene. The CDR3 sequence holds 12 residues, the cysteine and phenylalanine included. The retained sequence is limited to the CDR3, 36 bases, with the frame set at the first base. Each donor gave one peripheral blood draw, about 110 mL on average, collected into heparinised tubes. Using a panel that included CD45RO, CCR7, CD25, CD127, CD95 and CD27, naive, central memory, regulatory and stem cell-like memory CD4+ T cells were sorted on a BD FACSAria II. A purity above 95% was achieved for all sorted populations. Right away, PBMCs were isolated by Lymphoprep density gradient centrifugation and were stained directly, with no culture step. So that batch effects would be minimized, each experiment stained and sorted samples in pairs, pairing one healthy donor with one patient.

The entire amount of isolated RNA was reverse transcribed using the High Capacity cDNA Reverse Transcription Kit, so the sequenced TCRB transcripts were expressed ones. Naive, central memory and regulatory T cell samples underwent deep immunoSEQ sequencing, averaging around 3.6 million total reads per sample. Sorted cells were lysed in RLT buffer and RNA was extracted with DNase-treated RNeasy Micro or Mini kits, depending on cell number. To prevent cross-contamination, each cell subset was processed individually, whereas patient and healthy donor samples were processed jointly. Using the immunoSEQ multiplex PCR, TCRB sequences were amplified from cDNA into 87-bp fragments spanning the CDR3 region. Amplicons were sequenced on the Illumina HiSeq platform. In the source study's methods: PCR bias was computationally corrected using synthetic template baselines, reads within Hamming distance 2 were collapsed, and singletons that could not be merged were discarded. Reads were aligned to IMGT to assign V, D and J genes, CDR3 length, and insertions or deletions at six rearrangement sites. Within each subset, clonotype counts were normalized to sorted cell number, and only after that were true diversity and Gini coefficients computed with the tcR R package. Repertoire sharing was quantified using the overlap coefficient calculated on TCRB nucleotide sequences. Out-of-frame TCRB sequences from naive cells were analyzed as a proxy for the pre-selection repertoire. Imported from immuneACCESS, the table was reduced by TCRdb to in-frame sequences with V and J called. These copies leave out some clones; in studies compared against another copy, an unresolved V gene accounts for under half, and the cause of the remainder is not known. V and J calls and clone size are given by that table; D and trimming were obtained from the DNA. This sample is represented by approximately 300,000 clones; 11% of them were singletons. The ten largest account for just over 0.015% of the sample.

A remark on this clone: Its antigen remains unidentified. Base quality data are lacking; no much larger clone is found one base away.

Specimen: naive CD4+ T cells from blood. The sample's cell subset or site label, decoded: true naive CD4+ T cells. This chain is built from TRBV28 and TRBJ1-1; a weak D assignment points to TRBD1 (6 bases agree). This TCR was sampled from a woman younger than 45 in good health. The sequence in DNA is TGTGCCAGCACAGGGGATGCTTCTGAAGCTTTCTTT. It specifies CASTGDASEAFF.